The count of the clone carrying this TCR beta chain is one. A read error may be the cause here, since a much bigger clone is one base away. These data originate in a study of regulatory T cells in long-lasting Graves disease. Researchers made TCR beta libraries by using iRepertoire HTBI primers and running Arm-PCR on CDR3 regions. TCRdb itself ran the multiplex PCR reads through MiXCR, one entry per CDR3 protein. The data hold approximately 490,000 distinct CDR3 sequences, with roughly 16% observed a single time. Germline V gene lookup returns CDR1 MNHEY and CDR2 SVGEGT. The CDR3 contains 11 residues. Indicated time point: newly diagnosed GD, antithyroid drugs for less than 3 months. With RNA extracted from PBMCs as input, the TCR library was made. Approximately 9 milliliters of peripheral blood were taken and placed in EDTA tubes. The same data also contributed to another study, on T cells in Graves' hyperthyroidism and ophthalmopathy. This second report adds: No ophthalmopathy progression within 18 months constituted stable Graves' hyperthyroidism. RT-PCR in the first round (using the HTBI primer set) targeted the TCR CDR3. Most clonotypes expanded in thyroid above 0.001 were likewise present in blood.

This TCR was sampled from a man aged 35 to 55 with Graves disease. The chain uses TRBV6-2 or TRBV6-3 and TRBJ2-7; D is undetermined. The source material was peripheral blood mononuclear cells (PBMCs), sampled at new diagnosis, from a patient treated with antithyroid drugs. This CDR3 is CVNGGVYEQYF. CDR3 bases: TGTGTCAACGGTGGTGTCTACGAGCAGTACTTC.